The 30 T cell receptor beta chains in this list originate from one sample, sequenced in a study of early T cells in non-severe SARS-CoV-2 infection. TCRdb re-analysed the 5' RACE reads in MiXCR, keeping a single row per CDR3 protein. The sample shows 30,000 to 40,000 distinct CDR3 sequences, over 5% of them seen only once. The sequencing sample was made of whole blood. The receptors stem from an adult who was a healthcare worker with PCR-confirmed SARS-CoV-2 infection or an uninfected control (not recorded which).

A few counts support this clonotype. A junction end diverges from the germline sequence, so it may reflect a read error. V and J are TRBV20-1 and TRBJ2-5; TRBD1 or TRBD2 may be the D gene (5 bases each). There are 15 residues in the CDR3. CDR1 is DFQATT and CDR2 is SNEGSKA in the germline V gene (reference sequence). CDR3 in DNA: TGCAGTACTAGAGATCGCCAGGGAATAGGGGAGACCCAGTACTTC. As protein: CSTRDRQGIGETQYF.

The genes are TRBV20-1 and TRBJ2-2; D is uncertain. CDR1 DFQATT and CDR2 SNEGSKA come from the germline V gene (reference sequence). The ends were cut back, 0 bases at V and 4 bases at J, with 15 bases in the middle. The CDR3 runs 16 residues. As DNA, the CDR3 is TGCAGTGCTAGAGATCCTAAGGGTTCGGGCACCGGGGAGCTGTTTTTT. Translated: CSARDPKGSGTGELFF.

This clonotype was counted ten times or more. The chain employs TRBV11-2 and TRBJ1-5; 7 bases line up with TRBD1. Trimming at V came to 1 base and at J to 1 base, leaving 1 base not matched to a gene. Germline CDR1 and CDR2: SGHAT and FQNNGV. This CDR3 contains 15 residues. CDR3 sequence: CASSLVGQSNQPQHF. CDR3 nucleotide sequence: TGTGCCAGCAGCTTAGTGGGACAGAGCAATCAGCCCCAGCATTTT.

This clonotype was detected ten times or more. V and J are TRBV20-1 and TRBJ1-2; D is perhaps TRBD1 (5 bases). Trimming left V 7 bases short and J 7 bases short, with 13 bases between. Germline-derived CDR1 and CDR2 are DFQATT and SNEGSKA (reference sequence). The CDR3 spans 11 residues. The CDR3 loop is CSVDDRGGYTF. The CDR3 coding sequence is TGCAGTGTCGACGATAGGGGTGGCTACACCTTC.

The rearrangement uses TRBV5-4 and TRBJ1-3; 7 bases fit TRBD1. The CDR3 extends over 16 amino acids. In germline, CDR1 is SGHNT, CDR2 YYREEE (reference sequence). The V gene end was trimmed by 0 bases and the J gene end by 2 bases; junction bases not matched to a gene: 5. The CDR3 region has the DNA TGTGCCAGCAGCTTGGGGACAGGTTCCACTGGAAACACCATATATTTT. It codes for CASSLGTGSTGNTIYF.

There are many counts of this clonotype. The V and J genes are TRBV29-1 and TRBJ1-1; D is uncertain. V was shortened by 3 bases and J by 3 bases, with 17 bases between the two germline ends. CDR3 size: 15 residues. The germline CDR1 and CDR2 sequences are SQVTM and ANQGSEA. The CDR3 DNA sequence: TGCAGCGTTGACGTTCGTGGGCGGATTGACACTGAAGCTTTCTTT. Translated, it gives CSVDVRGRIDTEAFF.

At least ten counts were recorded for this clonotype. The J gene is TRBJ2-7, the V gene TRBV20-1; a possible D gene is TRBD2 (6 bases). V lost 1 base to trimming and J lost 0 bases, with 19 bases between them. Germline V gene data show CDR1 as DFQATT and CDR2 as SNEGSKA (reference sequence). This CDR3 is built from 17 residues. CDR3 coding DNA: TGCAGTGCTAGAGTCGCGATATCCCGGGACTTCTCCTACGAGCAGTACTTC. As protein: CSARVAISRDFSYEQYF.

This clonotype was picked up many times. The CDR3 is CASSTSGYEQYF. The CDR3 DNA follows: TGTGCCAGCAGCACTAGCGGCTACGAGCAGTACTTC. This chain links TRBV7-2 with TRBJ2-7; 8 bases agree with TRBD2. Germline-derived CDR1 and CDR2 are SGHTA and FQGNSA. Trimming at V came to 5 bases and at J to 3 bases, leaving 0 bases not matched to a gene. The CDR3 covers 12 residues.

This clonotype was seen ten or more times. The chain is built from TRBV5-4 and TRBJ2-3; 8 positions match TRBD1. V lost 4 bases and J lost 3; bases outside the gene matches: 7. Germline CDR1 reads SGHNT; CDR2 reads YYREEE (reference sequence). The CDR3 runs to 15 residues. CDR3 nucleotides: TGTGCCAGCAGCCCGACAGGGGATGGTACAGATACGCAGTATTTT. Protein product: CASSPTGDGTDTQYF.

As to this clonotype: A read error is possible here, since a much larger clone lies one base away. The gene calls are TRBV7-2 and TRBJ2-5, with 9 nucleotides matching TRBD2. The CDR3 runs to 13 residues. After removal of 5 bases from V and 13 bases from J, the junction contained 11 bases not matched to a gene. Germline V CDR1 and CDR2: SGHTA, FQGNSA. CDR3 amino acids: CASSADSGGVRYF. Written as DNA, the CDR3 is TGTGCCAGCAGCGCCGATAGCGGGGGCGTACGGTACTTC.

This clonotype ranks as medium-sized (0.01 to 0.1%). The DNA of the CDR3 is TGTGCCAGCAGTCCCGGGACTAGCGGGGGAAATACGCAGTATTTT. Translated: CASSPGTSGGNTQYF. The rearrangement links TRBV11-2 to TRBJ2-3; 14 positions match TRBD2. Germline CDR1 reads SGHAT; CDR2 reads FQNNGV. This CDR3 is built from 15 residues. J gave up 7 bases and V 6 bases, and 6 bases lay outside the gene matches.

This clonotype was seen many times. The V call is TRBV20-1, the J call TRBJ2-4; D might be TRBD2 (5 bases). V gave up 7 bases and J gave up 2 bases, with 9 bases separating them. From germline, CDR1 is DFQATT and CDR2 SNEGSKA (reference sequence). The CDR3 contains 12 residues. The CDR3 DNA follows: TGCAGTGGCGGGCCCACCAAAAACATTCAGTACTTC. Translation: CSGGPTKNIQYF.

J is TRBJ1-1 and V is TRBV20-1, with TRBD1 identical over 9 bases. The CDR3 runs 13 residues. V was clipped by 0 bases and J by 10 bases; unmatched bases: 6. Per the germline V gene, CDR1 is DFQATT and CDR2 is SNEGSKA (reference sequence). CDR3 coding DNA: TGCAGTGCTAGAGATATAACAGGGGGCGTAGCTTTCTTT. It specifies CSARDITGGVAFF.

With respect to this clonotype: A much bigger clone sits one base away, suggesting this may be a read error. The genes are TRBV29-1 and TRBJ2-2; perhaps TRBD2 as D (5 bases). The CDR3 sequence is 11 residues long. Germline assignment: CDR1 SQVTM and CDR2 ANQGSEA. The CDR3 loop is CSATTSGELYF. CDR3 DNA: TGCAGCGCCACCACCTCCGGGGAGCTGTATTTT.

This clonotype has at least ten counts. The chain carries TRBV5-6 and TRBJ1-2; tentatively, D is TRBD1 (6 bases). V lost 2 bases and J 6 bases, leaving 11 bases between the germline ends. Germline CDR1 and CDR2: SGHDT and YYEEEE. CDR3 length equals 13 residues. The chain's CDR3 is CASSLSQGNGYTF. As DNA, the CDR3 is TGTGCCAGCAGCTTATCACAGGGAAATGGCTACACCTTC.

This clonotype came up many times. V usage is TRBV7-2 and J usage is TRBJ1-5; D may be TRBD1 (6 bases). CDR3 length: 14 residues. Germline CDR1 reads SGHTA; CDR2 reads FQGNSA. The germline V and J ends were trimmed by 7 bases and 2 bases, with 12 bases remaining between them. CDR3 bases: TGTGCCAGCATGAACGCAGGGGGCAATCAGCCCCAGCATTTT. It encodes CASMNAGGNQPQHF. The variable domain in full, with the rest retrieved from reference TRBV7-2 and TRBJ1-5, is GAGVSQSPSNKVTEKGKDVELRCDPISGHTALYWYRQSLGQGLEFLIYFQGNSAPDKSGLPSDRFSAERTGGSVSTLTIQRTQQEDSAVYLCASMNAGGNQPQHFGDGTRLSIL.

This clonotype was detected ten times or more. This chain joins TRBV19 and TRBJ2-1, with TRBD2 identical over 11 bases. Germline V gene data show CDR1 as LNHDA and CDR2 as SQIVND (reference sequence). Trimming took 3 bases from V and 4 from J; bases not matched to a gene: 5. This CDR3 spans 16 amino acids. The CDR3 spells CASSILTSGTYNEQFF. The CDR3 DNA reads as TGTGCCAGTAGTATCCTGACTAGCGGGACATACAATGAGCAGTTCTTC.

This clonotype was recorded at least ten times. The chain links TRBV4-3 to TRBJ1-2, with D possibly matching TRBD1 (5 bases). This CDR3 region has 16 residues. V was trimmed by 1 base and J by 2 bases, leaving 14 bases between them. Germline CDR1 is LGHNA and CDR2 is YSLEER. The CDR3 bases are TGCGCCAGCAGCCAAGTGGCAGGAGGGGTGAACTATGGCTACACCTTC. Its translation: CASSQVAGGVNYGYTF.

This clonotype has ten or more counts. V is TRBV6-1 and J is TRBJ1-5; D gene uncertain. Looked up from germline, CDR1 is MNHNS and CDR2 is SASEGT. This CDR3 spans 14 amino acids. V was clipped by 1 base and J by 0 bases, with 4 bases between them. This CDR3 is CASSEVSSNQPQHF. The CDR3 DNA sequence: TGTGCCAGCAGTGAAGTGTCTAGCAATCAGCCCCAGCATTTT.

The genes are TRBV20-1 and TRBJ1-2; no reliable D call. The CDR3 runs 15 residues. Trimming removed 2 bases at V and 4 bases at J, with 17 bases between. Germline V gene data show CDR1 as DFQATT and CDR2 as SNEGSKA (reference sequence). CDR3 nucleotide sequence: TGCAGTGCTAGAACTTGGATTCATGTGGGCTATGGCTACACCTTC. Amino acids: CSARTWIHVGYGYTF.

This clonotype was seen repeatedly, ten times or more. This chain uses TRBV6-2 or TRBV6-3 with TRBJ1-5; D uncertain. Trimming removed 0 bases from V and 2 bases from J, with 8 bases in between. Germline V gene sequence: CDR1 MNHEY, CDR2 SVGEGT. CDR3 length equals 15 residues. The CDR3 sequence: CASSYSNHRNQPQHF. The CDR3 nucleotides are TGTGCCAGCAGTTACTCGAACCACCGCAATCAGCCCCAGCATTTT.

This clonotype was observed at least ten times. The V gene is TRBV30, the J gene TRBJ2-3; 7 bases fit TRBD2. The junction had 3 bases not matched to a gene; V was cut back by 5 bases and J by 4 bases. CDR3 length: 12 amino acids. Germline assignment: CDR1 GTSNPN and CDR2 SVGIG (reference sequence). CDR3 in DNA: TGTGCCTGGGGGAGGGGCGCAGATACGCAGTATTTT. This codes for CAWGRGADTQYF.

This clonotype was observed many times. The chain uses TRBV6-6 and TRBJ1-1, with D tentatively TRBD1 (6 bases). The CDR3 contains 15 residues. Germline V lookup: CDR1 MNHNY, CDR2 SVGAGI (reference sequence). Deletions cut 4 bases from V and 0 bases from J, with 12 bases between. The CDR3 spells CASSLLDSMNTEAFF. The CDR3 bases are TGTGCCAGCAGTTTACTGGACAGCATGAACACTGAAGCTTTCTTT.

The chain has TRBV29-1 and TRBJ2-3; 13 bases fit TRBD2. The V and J ends lost 7 bases and 4 bases, in that order; junction bases with no gene match: 5. Germline values: CDR1 SQVTM, CDR2 ANQGSEA. The CDR3 contains 14 residues. The CDR3 sequence is CSARTSGGSDTQYF. CDR3 in DNA: TGCAGCGCGCGGACTAGCGGGGGCTCAGATACGCAGTATTTT.

In this sample, this clonotype turned up many times. The chain employs TRBV3-1 and TRBJ1-1; maybe TRBD1 (6 bases). The germline V gene has CDR1 LGHDT and CDR2 YNNKEL (reference sequence). The CDR3 extends over 14 amino acids. Trimming left V 3 bases short and J 0 bases short, with 8 bases between. Here the CDR3 DNA reads TGTGCCAGCAGCCATACAGGGATGAACACTGAAGCTTTCTTT. It encodes CASSHTGMNTEAFF.

This clonotype was counted at least ten times. V usage is TRBV29-1 and J usage is TRBJ2-3, with a tentative D call TRBD1 (5 bases). Germline assignment: CDR1 SQVTM and CDR2 ANQGSEA. Trimming took 7 bases from V and 5 from J, leaving 19 bases between them. The length of the CDR3 is 14 residues. In DNA form, the CDR3 reads TGCAGCGCCCTACCGCGACAGTCTCGAGATACGCAGTATTTT. It specifies CSALPRQSRDTQYF.

This chain uses TRBV6-2 or TRBV6-3 with TRBJ2-1; 11 bases fit TRBD2. Unmatched junction bases numbered 7, after V lost 4 bases and J lost 2 bases. The CDR3 runs 17 residues. Germline V gives CDR1 MNHEY, CDR2 SVGEGT. The CDR3 protein is CASSFPSGGHTYNEQFF. CDR3 coding DNA: TGTGCCAGCAGTTTTCCTAGCGGGGGGCATACCTACAATGAGCAGTTCTTC.

This clonotype was seen ten or more times. V usage is TRBV25-1 and J usage is TRBJ2-6, with a weak D call TRBD2 (7 bases). This CDR3 has 17 amino acids. In germline, CDR1 is MGHDK, CDR2 SYGVNS. V lost 3 bases to trimming and J lost 3 bases, with 15 bases between them. CDR3 region: CASSEYGGAYGANVLTF. The CDR3 DNA follows: TGTGCCAGCAGTGAGTATGGGGGGGCCTATGGGGCCAACGTCCTGACTTTC. Full variable domain (remainder filled in from reference TRBV25-1 and TRBJ2-6): EADIYQTPRYLVIGTGKKITLECSQTMGHDKMYWYQQDPGMELHLIHYSYGVNSTEKGDLSSESTVSRIRTEHFPLTLESARPSHTSQYLCASSEYGGAYGANVLTFGAGSRLTVL.

This clonotype was seen at least ten times. This chain connects TRBV12-3 or TRBV12-4 to TRBJ1-3; D is unclear. V lost 4 bases to trimming and J lost 0 bases, with 10 bases between them. The CDR3 contains 15 residues. The CDR3 DNA follows: TGTGCCAGCAGTTGGAGGTCCTACTCTGGAAACACCATATATTTT. It encodes CASSWRSYSGNTIYF.

This clonotype was counted many times. J is TRBJ2-5 and V is TRBV7-9; 12 bases map to TRBD2. The CDR3 extends over 15 amino acids. The germline V gene has CDR1 SEHNR and CDR2 FQNEAQ (reference sequence). V lost 3 bases to trimming and J lost 5 bases; unmatched junction nucleotides: 4. The CDR3 is CASSFRTSGDETQYF. CDR3 nucleotides: TGTGCCAGCAGCTTTAGGACTAGCGGGGATGAGACCCAGTACTTC.